Presented here are 8 T cell receptor beta chains from one specimen sequenced in a study of T cell responses to AZD1222 COVID-19 vaccine. The table came from immunoSEQ multiplex PCR; TCRdb's copy has only in-frame clones and leaves some out. The table records some 80,000 clones, approximately 90% of them present only once. The sequencing here drew on peripheral blood, taken 28 days after the second dose of the MenACWY control vaccine. These TCRs come from an adult who received the MenACWY meningococcal vaccine as a control.

V gene TRBV4-2 combines with J gene TRBJ1-5; D is perhaps TRBD1 (5 bases). V was pared by 1 base and J by 5 bases, with 12 bases between. Germline V gene data show CDR1 as LGHNA and CDR2 as YNFKEQ. The CDR3 loop spans 15 amino acids. The CDR3 loop reads CASSQVLSTDQPQHF. As DNA, the CDR3 is TGTGCCAGCAGCCAAGTTCTTTCGACAGATCAGCCCCAGCATTTT.

In the case of this clone: At the DNA level, this CDR3 is encoded by other sequences in the same sample as well. The V gene is TRBV13, the J gene TRBJ2-2; D gene uncertain. The V end was cut by 3 bases, the J end by 5 bases, with 1 base between. The CDR3 is made up of 11 amino acids. Germline V gene sequence: CDR1 PRHDT, CDR2 FYEKMQ (reference sequence). DNA of the CDR3: TGTGCCAGCAGCTTTACCGGGGAGCTGTTTTTT. Its translation: CASSFTGELFF.

The chain is built from TRBV6-5 and TRBJ2-5, with 8 bases aligning to TRBD1. The CDR3 has 13 amino acids. Losses at the gene ends were 6 bases for V and 4 bases for J; bases not matched to a gene: 4. Germline V lookup: CDR1 MNHEY, CDR2 SVGAGI. CDR3 bases: TGTGCCAGCAGCCGCAGGGGGCGAGAGACCCAGTACTTC. Translation gives CASSRRGRETQYF.

This rearrangement joins TRBV7-9 to TRBJ2-7, with TRBD1 matching 7 bases. The CDR3 spans 14 residues. Trimming removed 1 base from V and 2 bases from J; junction bases left unmatched: 2. CDR1 and CDR2 (germline): SEHNR, FQNEAQ (reference sequence). In DNA form, the CDR3 reads TGTGCCAGCAGCTTAGGAGGGACAGCCTACGAGCAGTACTTC. This translates into CASSLGGTAYEQYF.

The chain joins TRBV6-5 to TRBJ2-7, with D unresolved. The germline V gene has CDR1 MNHEY and CDR2 SVGAGI. Between the trimmed V and J ends, which lost 6 bases and 2 bases, there was a span of 11 bases. The CDR3 sequence is 13 residues long. CDR3 residues: CASRGSGAYEQYF. The CDR3, as DNA: TGTGCCAGCAGGGGCTCCGGTGCCTACGAGCAGTACTTC.

This clone was detected only a few times. The chain is built from TRBV5-1 and TRBJ2-1, with no clear D. V was clipped by 0 bases and J by 3 bases, with 7 bases between them. The length of the CDR3 is 14 residues. Germline CDR1 reads SGHRS; CDR2 reads YFSETQ. CDR3 DNA: TGCGCCAGCAGCTTGGCTGGGAACTACAATGAGCAGTTCTTC. Amino acid sequence: CASSLAGNYNEQFF. The complete variable domain, with remaining parts taken from reference TRBV5-1 and TRBJ2-1, reads KAGVTQTPRYLIKTRGQQVTLSCSPISGHRSVSWYQQTPGQGLQFLFEYFSETQRNKGNFPGRFSGRQFSNSRSEMNVSTLELGDSALYLCASSLAGNYNEQFFGPGTRLTVL.

The J gene is TRBJ2-6, the V gene TRBV5-1; no definite D call. With 1 base removed from V and 0 bases from J, the gap between germline ends came to 11 bases. This CDR3 spans 17 amino acids. CDR1 is SGHRS and CDR2 is YFSETQ in the germline V gene. The DNA for the CDR3 is TGCGCCAGCAGCTTGTGGTCCGCAAGCTCTGGGGCCAACGTCCTGACTTTC. As protein: CASSLWSASSGANVLTF.

Turning to this clone: The same CDR3 also results from other DNA sequences found in this sample. The chain links TRBV20-1 to TRBJ1-2, with unresolved D. The CDR3 consists of 12 residues. V was clipped by 3 bases and J by 2 bases, with 7 bases between them. The germline V gene encodes CDR1 DFQATT and CDR2 SNEGSKA (reference sequence). The CDR3 DNA reads as TGCAGTGCTAGTAACGCGAACTATGGCTACACCTTC. Amino acids: CSASNANYGYTF.